The 7 T cell receptor beta chains reported below all come from one sample, sequenced in a study of beta chain features in type 1 diabetes. Expressed TCRB transcripts were sequenced because the isolated RNA had all been reverse transcribed beforehand. TCRdb's copy holds only in-frame clones and misses some; the assay was immunoSEQ multiplex PCR. The sample has 110,000 to 150,000 clones; less than 9% are singletons. Sequenced sample: central memory CD4+ T cells from blood. These receptors were collected from a woman in her twenties or thirties in good health.

This clone has a count of ten or more. This sequence joins TRBV19 and TRBJ2-3; D is uncertain. Trimming took 5 bases from V and 4 from J, leaving 7 bases between them. Per the germline V gene, CDR1 is LNHDA and CDR2 is SQIVND (reference sequence). There are 12 residues in the CDR3. CDR3 DNA sequence: TGTGCCAGTAGTTCGGTTCCAGATACGCAGTATTTT. This sequence encodes CASSSVPDTQYF.

A few counts support this clone. Additional DNA sequences in this sample encode the identical CDR3. V usage is TRBV27 and J usage is TRBJ2-2; possibly TRBD2 for D (5 bases). V lost 4 bases, J lost 4 bases, and 19 bases lay in between. The germline gives CDR1 MNHEY, CDR2 SMNVEV (reference sequence). This CDR3 is built from 17 residues. The CDR3 DNA is TGTGCCAGCAGTTACAGACCCGGGAACCAAGTCACCGGGGAGCTGTTTTTT. Translating gives CASSYRPGNQVTGELFF.

The chain recombines TRBV7-4 with TRBJ1-1; maybe TRBD1 (6 bases). The ends were cut back, 3 bases at V and 5 bases at J, with 22 bases in the middle. This CDR3 contains 17 residues. The germline gives CDR1 SGHVT, CDR2 SQSDAQ. The CDR3 reads CASSLQNRDLLKTEAFF. The DNA for the CDR3 is TGTGCCAGCAGCTTGCAAAACAGGGACCTGCTTAAAACTGAAGCTTTCTTT.

The sample holds a few counts of this clone. The chain is built from TRBV7-2 and TRBJ2-3; 10 bases match TRBD2. This CDR3 has 16 residues. Germline loops: CDR1 SGHTA, CDR2 FQGNSA. Germline trimming cut 5 bases from V and 3 bases from J; bases unmatched to any gene: 8. The CDR3 nucleotides read TGTGCCAGCAGCATCCAAGCGGGAGGGCCAACAGATACGCAGTATTTT. Its translation is CASSIQAGGPTDTQYF.

This clone has just a few counts. J is TRBJ1-5 and V is TRBV19, with unresolved D. Germline V lookup: CDR1 LNHDA, CDR2 SQIVND (reference sequence). The CDR3 sequence is 12 residues long. V dropped 9 bases and J dropped 0 bases, with 6 bases sitting between them. The DNA of the CDR3 is TGTGCCAGCAGGTATAGCAATCAGCCCCAGCATTTT. It encodes CASRYSNQPQHF.

The table lists this clone with a few counts. The V call is TRBV18, the J call TRBJ2-7; 7 bases align to TRBD1. This CDR3 spans 14 amino acids. V lost 6 bases, J lost 7 bases, and 12 bases stayed unmatched. Looked up from germline, CDR1 is KGHSH and CDR2 is LQKENI. CDR3 loop: CASSTGTVVGEQYF. The CDR3 bases are TGTGCCAGCTCGACCGGGACAGTGGTAGGTGAGCAGTACTTC.

This clone was seen only a few times. V gene TRBV7-3 combines with J gene TRBJ1-2, with TRBD1 matching 8 bases. V shed 5 bases and J 4 bases; nucleotides not matched to a gene: 9. Germline lookup yields CDR1 SGHTA and CDR2 FQGTGA. The CDR3 length is 15 residues. CDR3 DNA: TGTGCCAGCAGCACGGGACAGGCCCCCGCCTATGGCTACACCTTC. Its translation is CASSTGQAPAYGYTF.